A single sample is the source of the 21 T cell receptor beta chains below, sequenced in a study of blood T cell repertoires in COVID-19 (dated by TCRdb to the early 2020s). The library was obtained by the immunoSEQ multiplex PCR assay. This immuneACCESS table, as held by TCRdb, lists in-frame sequences with V and J called but not all clones. Of the missing ones, under half trace to an unresolved V gene in checked studies; the others have no known cause. This sample lists around 94,000 clones; about 80% were detected once. Around a fifth of the sample goes to the ten largest clones. Sequencing was carried out using peripheral blood. The receptor set was obtained from a human donor in a cohort sampled during active COVID-19.

In its sample, this clone was seen a few times. The chain employs TRBV27 and TRBJ2-7, with a tentative D call TRBD2 (6 bases). Per germline, CDR1 MNHEY and CDR2 SMNVEV (reference sequence). Trimming removed 5 bases from V and 2 bases from J, with 13 bases in between. This CDR3 is built from 14 residues. The CDR3 coding sequence is TGTGCCAGCAGTATAAGGAGGGATGCCTACGAGCAGTACTTC. Translated: CASSIRRDAYEQYF.

The genes are TRBV6-5 and TRBJ2-1; D remains ambiguous. V shed 7 bases and J shed 0 bases, with 7 bases lying between them. The CDR3 runs to 13 residues. Germline V gene lookup returns CDR1 MNHEY and CDR2 SVGAGI. The CDR3 DNA follows: TGTGCCAGCAAACAGAGCTCCTACAATGAGCAGTTCTTC. Its protein product is CASKQSSYNEQFF.

The V and J genes are TRBV7-9 and TRBJ2-7; 8 bases line up with TRBD1. Germline lookup yields CDR1 SEHNR and CDR2 FQNEAQ (reference sequence). CDR3 size: 14 residues. Trimming at V came to 5 bases and at J to 0 bases, leaving 3 bases not matched to a gene. The CDR3, as DNA: TGTGCCAGCAGCAGGGACAGGTTCTCCTACGAGCAGTACTTC. Translating it yields CASSRDRFSYEQYF.

The genes are TRBV5-1 and TRBJ2-1; TRBD2 aligns across 15 bases. This CDR3 spans 17 amino acids. Trimming removed 0 bases from V and 8 bases from J; junction bases left unmatched: 6. The V gene's germline CDR1 is SGHRS and CDR2 YFSETQ. CDR3 sequence (DNA): TGCGCCAGCAGCTTGGGCGGACTAGCGGGAGGGGCGCATGAGCAGTTCTTC. Its protein is CASSLGGLAGGAHEQFF.

The chain links TRBV18 to TRBJ2-1, with unresolved D. CDR1 KGHSH and CDR2 LQKENI come from the germline V gene. The germline V and J ends were trimmed by 3 bases and 2 bases, with 14 bases remaining between them. The CDR3 totals 16 residues. The CDR3 loop reads CASSPQTPGTYNEQFF. The CDR3, as DNA: TGTGCCAGCTCACCTCAGACACCTGGAACCTACAATGAGCAGTTCTTC.

This sequence joins TRBV28 and TRBJ1-1; D remains unclear. Germline CDR1 and CDR2: MDHEN and SYDVKM. CDR3 size: 12 residues. Trimming took 7 bases from V and 0 from J, leaving 6 bases between them. Here the CDR3 DNA reads TGTGCCAGCATTCTCTTGAACACTGAAGCTTTCTTT. Translating it yields CASILLNTEAFF.

The chain recombines TRBV28 with TRBJ1-2, with D tentatively TRBD1 (5 bases). Germline V CDR1 and CDR2: MDHEN, SYDVKM. CDR3 length: 14 amino acids. Trimming left V 7 bases short and J 5 bases short, with 17 bases between. CDR3 region: CASTLVGDSYGYTF. The CDR3 region has the DNA TGTGCCAGCACCCTCGTAGGGGACTCGTATGGCTACACCTTC.

This chain joins TRBV18 and TRBJ1-5; possible D gene TRBD1, 5 bases. Germline V gene lookup returns CDR1 KGHSH and CDR2 LQKENI. The CDR3 is made up of 17 amino acids. V dropped 2 bases and J dropped 2 bases, with 16 bases sitting between them. The CDR3 DNA follows: TGTGCCAGCTCACCAACGGGGGGGGTAGTAGGCAATCAGCCCCAGCATTTT. It codes for CASSPTGGVVGNQPQHF.

This clone was recorded once. The chain couples TRBV12-3 or TRBV12-4 to TRBJ1-1; no clear D. The CDR3 covers 13 residues. Trimming pared 3 bases from V and 6 bases from J, leaving 11 bases between. CDR3 DNA: TGTGCCAGCAGTTTCCAAAGGAGGGCTGAAGCTTTCTTT. Translating gives CASSFQRRAEAFF.

The CDR3 here is CASSQDRLASYNEQFF. DNA of the CDR3: TGTGCCAGCAGCCAAGATAGACTAGCGAGTTACAATGAGCAGTTCTTC. J is TRBJ2-1 and V is TRBV14; 8 bases line up with TRBD2. The V gene's germline CDR1 is SGHDN and CDR2 FVKESK. The CDR3 runs 16 residues. The ends lost 0 bases at V and 4 bases at J; junction bases unmatched: 5.

The J gene is TRBJ1-3, the V gene TRBV7-9; tentatively, D is TRBD1 (5 bases). With 5 bases removed from V and 0 bases from J, the gap between germline ends came to 11 bases. This CDR3 spans 15 amino acids. CDR1 is SEHNR and CDR2 is FQNEAQ in the germline V gene (reference sequence). In DNA form, the CDR3 reads TGTGCCAGCAGCCAACAGGAGCTCTCTGGAAACACCATATATTTT. This gives the protein CASSQQELSGNTIYF.

V and J are TRBV9 and TRBJ2-1, with TRBD2 matching 7 bases. V gave up 3 bases and J gave up 7 bases; unmatched junction bases: 13. The CDR3 covers 16 residues. Looked up from germline, CDR1 is SGDLS and CDR2 is YYNGEE. DNA of the CDR3: TGTGCCAGCAGCGCCTCCCCAGCGGGGTTTGGAAATGAGCAGTTCTTC. Translated: CASSASPAGFGNEQFF.

The rearrangement links TRBV10-2 to TRBJ1-2; tentatively, D is TRBD1 (6 bases). The CDR3 runs to 14 residues. CDR1 is WSHSY, CDR2 SAAADI, per germline. The ends were cut back, 3 bases at V and 2 bases at J, with 10 bases in the middle. The CDR3 DNA follows: TGCGCCAGCAGTGACCAGGGGCGGAACTATGGCTACACCTTC. Translating it yields CASSDQGRNYGYTF.

This rearrangement joins TRBV30 to TRBJ2-7, with 10 bases fitting TRBD2. J lost 6 bases, V lost 2 bases, and 7 bases had no gene match. CDR1 GTSNPN and CDR2 SVGIG come from the germline V gene (reference sequence). The CDR3 runs to 14 residues. The CDR3 bases are TGTGCCTGGAGTACGGGACTAGCGAATTCCGAGCAGTACTTC. Translated, it gives CAWSTGLANSEQYF.

This chain connects TRBV18 to TRBJ2-7; 7 positions agree with TRBD1. With 4 bases clipped from V and 2 bases from J, the junction kept 8 bases outside the gene matches. The CDR3 length is 15 residues. Per the germline V gene, CDR1 is KGHSH and CDR2 is LQKENI. CDR3 DNA sequence: TGTGCCAGCTCACTGTACCGGGACAGAGCCTACGAGCAGTACTTC. The encoded protein is CASSLYRDRAYEQYF.

V usage is TRBV4-1 and J usage is TRBJ1-2; 8 nucleotides agree with TRBD1. V trimming: 5 bases; J trimming: 7 bases; junction bases outside the gene matches: 3. The V gene's germline CDR1 is MGHRA and CDR2 YSYEKL. CDR3 size: 12 residues. The CDR3 DNA is TGCGCCAGCAGCGGACAGGGATCTGGCTACACCTTC. Translation gives CASSGQGSGYTF.

The genes are TRBV30 and TRBJ1-5, with 11 bases that match TRBD1. CDR1 and CDR2 (germline): GTSNPN, SVGIG (reference sequence). CDR3 length: 15 residues. The trim removed 1 base at V and 6 bases at J, leaving 5 bases unmatched. CDR3 nucleotide sequence: TGTGCCTGGAGTGGGGGACAGGGGGGAGGTCAGCCCCAGCATTTT. This gives the protein CAWSGGQGGGQPQHF.

The chain combines TRBV5-6 with TRBJ2-7, with 11 bases fitting TRBD1. This CDR3 is built from 14 residues. CDR1 SGHDT and CDR2 YYEEEE come from the germline V gene. The V segment lost 4 bases and the J segment 7 bases; nucleotides outside the gene matches: 7. DNA of the CDR3: TGTGCCAGCAGCCCAGGACAGGGGGCGAGAGAGCAGTACTTC. Translation gives CASSPGQGAREQYF.

This chain uses TRBV6-5 with TRBJ2-7; D is perhaps TRBD1 (6 bases). V was shortened by 4 bases and J by 6 bases, with 19 bases between the two germline ends. The CDR3 extends over 15 amino acids. CDR1 is MNHEY and CDR2 is SVGAGI in the germline V gene. The CDR3 nucleotides read TGTGCCAGCAGTTCGCCCCCGGGACACGGAGGCGAGCAGTACTTC. Protein: CASSSPPGHGGEQYF.

This clone was seen once. The genes are TRBV27 and TRBJ2-7, with TRBD1 identical over 8 bases. The V and J ends lost 2 bases and 6 bases, in that order; junction bases with no gene match: 3. Germline CDR1 reads MNHEY; CDR2 reads SMNVEV (reference sequence). This CDR3 comprises 13 residues. CDR3 in amino acids: CASSLRDRGEQYF. DNA for the CDR3: TGTGCCAGCAGTTTACGCGACAGGGGCGAGCAGTACTTC.

This clone was detected ten times or more. The V and J genes are TRBV3-1 (or the pseudogene TRBV3-2) and TRBJ2-1; TRBD2 might be the D (5 bases). The CDR3 is made up of 16 amino acids. Germline values: CDR1 LGHDT, CDR2 YNNKEL (reference sequence). V dropped 3 bases and J dropped 0 bases, with 12 bases sitting between them. The CDR3 loop reads CASSHSAKSSYNEQFF. CDR3 nucleotide sequence: TGTGCCAGCAGCCATAGCGCTAAAAGCTCCTACAATGAGCAGTTCTTC.